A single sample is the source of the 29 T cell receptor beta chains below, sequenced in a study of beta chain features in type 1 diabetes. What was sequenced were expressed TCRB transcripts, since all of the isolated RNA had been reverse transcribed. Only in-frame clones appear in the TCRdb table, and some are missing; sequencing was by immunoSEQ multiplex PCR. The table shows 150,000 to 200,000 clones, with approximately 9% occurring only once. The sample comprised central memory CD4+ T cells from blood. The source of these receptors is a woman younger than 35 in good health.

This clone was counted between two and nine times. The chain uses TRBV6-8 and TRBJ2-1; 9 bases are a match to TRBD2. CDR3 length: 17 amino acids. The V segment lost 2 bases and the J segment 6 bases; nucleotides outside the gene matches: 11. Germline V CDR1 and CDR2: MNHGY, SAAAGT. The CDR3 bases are TGTGCCAGCAGTTACCCCCGTTCCAGCGGGAGGACCAATGAGCAGTTCTTC. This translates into CASSYPRSSGRTNEQFF.

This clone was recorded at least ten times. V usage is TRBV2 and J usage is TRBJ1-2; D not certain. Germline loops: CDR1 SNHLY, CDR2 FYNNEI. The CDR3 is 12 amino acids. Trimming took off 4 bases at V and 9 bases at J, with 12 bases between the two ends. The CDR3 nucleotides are TGTGCCAGCAGTGCAGCGAAGAGGAGCTACACCTTC. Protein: CASSAAKRSYTF.

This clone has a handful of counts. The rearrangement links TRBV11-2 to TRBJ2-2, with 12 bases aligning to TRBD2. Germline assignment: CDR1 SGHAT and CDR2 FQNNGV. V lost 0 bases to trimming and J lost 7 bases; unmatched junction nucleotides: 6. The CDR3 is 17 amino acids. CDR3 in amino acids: CASSLDLAGGPGGELFF. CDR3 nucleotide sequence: TGTGCCAGCAGCTTAGACCTAGCGGGAGGGCCGGGCGGGGAGCTGTTTTTT. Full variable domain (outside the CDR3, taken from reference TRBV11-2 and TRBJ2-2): EAGVAQSPRYKIIEKRQSVAFWCNPISGHATLYWYQQILGQGPKLLIQFQNNGVVDDSQLPKDRFSAERLKGVDSTLKIQPAKLEDSAVYLCASSLDLAGGPGGELFFGEGSRLTVL.

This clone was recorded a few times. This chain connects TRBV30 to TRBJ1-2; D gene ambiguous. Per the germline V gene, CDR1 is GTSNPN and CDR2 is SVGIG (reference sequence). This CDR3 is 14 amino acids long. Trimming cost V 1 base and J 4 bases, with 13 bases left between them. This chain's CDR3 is CAWSEPPGSYGYTF. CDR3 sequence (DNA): TGTGCCTGGAGTGAGCCTCCGGGAAGCTATGGCTACACCTTC.

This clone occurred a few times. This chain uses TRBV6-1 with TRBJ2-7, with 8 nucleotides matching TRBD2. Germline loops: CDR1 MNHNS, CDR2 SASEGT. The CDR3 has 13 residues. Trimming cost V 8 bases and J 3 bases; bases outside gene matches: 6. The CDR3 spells CASGASGFYEQYF. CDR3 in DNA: TGTGCCAGCGGGGCTAGCGGGTTCTACGAGCAGTACTTC.

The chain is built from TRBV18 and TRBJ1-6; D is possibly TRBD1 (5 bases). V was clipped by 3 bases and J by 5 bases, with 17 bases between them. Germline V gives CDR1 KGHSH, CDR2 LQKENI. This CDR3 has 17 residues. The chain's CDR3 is CASSPSLRGENNSPLHF. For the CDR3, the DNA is TGTGCCAGCTCACCGTCCCTCCGGGGGGAAAATAATTCACCCCTCCACTTT. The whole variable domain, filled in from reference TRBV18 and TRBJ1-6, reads NAGVMQNPRHLVRRRGQEARLRCSPMKGHSHVYWYRQLPEEGLKFMVYLQKENIIDESGMPKERFSAEFPKEGPSILRIQQVVRGDSAAYFCASSPSLRGENNSPLHFGNGTRLTVT.

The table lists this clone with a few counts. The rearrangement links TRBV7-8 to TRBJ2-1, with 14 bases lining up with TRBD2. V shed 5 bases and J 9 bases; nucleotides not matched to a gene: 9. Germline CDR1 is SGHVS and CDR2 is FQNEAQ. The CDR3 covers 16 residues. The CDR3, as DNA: TGTGCCAGCAGCCGCACGAGACTAGCGGGAGGGGGTGAGCAGTTCTTC. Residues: CASSRTRLAGGGEQFF.

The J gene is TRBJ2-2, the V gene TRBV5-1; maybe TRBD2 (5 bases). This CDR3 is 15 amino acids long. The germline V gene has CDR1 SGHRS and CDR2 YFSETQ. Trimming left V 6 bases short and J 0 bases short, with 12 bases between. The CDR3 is CASIKDSANTGELFF. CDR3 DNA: TGCGCCAGCATAAAGGACTCCGCGAACACCGGGGAGCTGTTTTTT.

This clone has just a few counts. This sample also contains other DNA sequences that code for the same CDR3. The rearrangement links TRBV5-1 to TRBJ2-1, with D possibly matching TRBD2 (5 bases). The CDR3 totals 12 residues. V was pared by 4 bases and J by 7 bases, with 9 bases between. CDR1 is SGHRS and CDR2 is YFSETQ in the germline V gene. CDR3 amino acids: CASSSEGNEQFF. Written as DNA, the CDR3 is TGCGCCAGCAGCAGTGAGGGAAATGAGCAGTTCTTC.

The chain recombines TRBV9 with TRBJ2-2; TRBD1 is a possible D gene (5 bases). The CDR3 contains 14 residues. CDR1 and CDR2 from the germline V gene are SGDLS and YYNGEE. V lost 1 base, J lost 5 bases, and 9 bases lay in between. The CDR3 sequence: CASSVRGTTGELFF. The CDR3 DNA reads TGTGCCAGCAGCGTAAGGGGAACTACCGGGGAGCTGTTTTTT.

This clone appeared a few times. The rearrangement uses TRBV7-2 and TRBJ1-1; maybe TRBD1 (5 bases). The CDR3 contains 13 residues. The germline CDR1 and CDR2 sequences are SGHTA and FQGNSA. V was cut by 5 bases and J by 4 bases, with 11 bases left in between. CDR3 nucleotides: TGTGCCAGCAGCATCCGACAGCGCACTGAAGCTTTCTTT. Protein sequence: CASSIRQRTEAFF.

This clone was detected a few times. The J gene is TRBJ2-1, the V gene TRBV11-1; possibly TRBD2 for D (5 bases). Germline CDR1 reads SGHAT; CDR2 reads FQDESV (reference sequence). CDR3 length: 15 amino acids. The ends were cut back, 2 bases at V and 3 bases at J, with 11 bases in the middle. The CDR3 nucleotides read TGTGCCAGCAGCTTACCGTCTAGCATCTACAATGAGCAGTTCTTC. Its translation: CASSLPSSIYNEQFF.

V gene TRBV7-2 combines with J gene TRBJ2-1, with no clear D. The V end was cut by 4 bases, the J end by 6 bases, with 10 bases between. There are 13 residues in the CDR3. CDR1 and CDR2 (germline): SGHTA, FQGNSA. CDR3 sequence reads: CASSSFPGNEQFF. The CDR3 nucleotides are TGTGCCAGCAGCTCTTTCCCCGGCAATGAGCAGTTCTTC.

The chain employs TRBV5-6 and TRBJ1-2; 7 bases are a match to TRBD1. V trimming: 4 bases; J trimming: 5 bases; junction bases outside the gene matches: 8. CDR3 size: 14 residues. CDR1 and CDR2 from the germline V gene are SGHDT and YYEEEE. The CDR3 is CASSPTGQRYGYTF. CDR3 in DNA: TGTGCCAGCAGCCCTACGGGACAGAGGTATGGCTACACCTTC.

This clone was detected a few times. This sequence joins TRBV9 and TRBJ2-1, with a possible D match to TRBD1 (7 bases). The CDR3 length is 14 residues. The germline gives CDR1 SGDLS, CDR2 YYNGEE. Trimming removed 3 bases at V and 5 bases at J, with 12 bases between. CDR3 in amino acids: CASSADREDNEQFF. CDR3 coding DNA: TGTGCCAGCAGCGCCGACAGGGAGGACAATGAGCAGTTCTTC.

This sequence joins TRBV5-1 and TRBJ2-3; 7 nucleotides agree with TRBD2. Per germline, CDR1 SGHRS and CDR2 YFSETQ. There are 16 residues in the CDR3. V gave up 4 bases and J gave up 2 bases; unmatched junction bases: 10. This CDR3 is CASSQVGGGVTDTQYF. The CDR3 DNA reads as TGCGCCAGCAGCCAAGTTGGGGGGGGAGTCACAGATACGCAGTATTTT.

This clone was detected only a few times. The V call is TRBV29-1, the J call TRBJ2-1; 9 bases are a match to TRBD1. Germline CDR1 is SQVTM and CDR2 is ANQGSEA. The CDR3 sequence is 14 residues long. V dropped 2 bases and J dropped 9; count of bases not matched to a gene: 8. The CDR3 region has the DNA TGCAGCGTTGAAAGAGGGACAGGGTCTGCTGAGCAGTTCTTC. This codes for CSVERGTGSAEQFF.

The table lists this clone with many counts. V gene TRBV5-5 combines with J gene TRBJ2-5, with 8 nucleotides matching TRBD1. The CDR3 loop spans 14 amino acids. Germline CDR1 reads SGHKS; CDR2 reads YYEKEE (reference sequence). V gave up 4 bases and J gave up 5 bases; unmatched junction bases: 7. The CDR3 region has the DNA TGTGCCAGCAGCACCCAGACAGGGGAGGAGACCCAGTACTTC. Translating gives CASSTQTGEETQYF.

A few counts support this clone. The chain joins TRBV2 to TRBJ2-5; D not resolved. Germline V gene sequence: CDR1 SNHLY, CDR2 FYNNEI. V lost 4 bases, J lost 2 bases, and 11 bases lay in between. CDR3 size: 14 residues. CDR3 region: CASSVDSRQETQYF. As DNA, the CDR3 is TGTGCCAGCAGTGTAGATAGCAGACAAGAGACCCAGTACTTC.

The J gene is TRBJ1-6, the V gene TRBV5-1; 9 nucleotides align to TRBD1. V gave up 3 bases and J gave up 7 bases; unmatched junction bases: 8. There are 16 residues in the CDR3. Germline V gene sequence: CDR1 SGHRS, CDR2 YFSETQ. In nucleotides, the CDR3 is TGCGCCAGCAGCTCCCTTCCGGGGACAGGGAATTCACCCCTCCACTTT. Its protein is CASSSLPGTGNSPLHF.

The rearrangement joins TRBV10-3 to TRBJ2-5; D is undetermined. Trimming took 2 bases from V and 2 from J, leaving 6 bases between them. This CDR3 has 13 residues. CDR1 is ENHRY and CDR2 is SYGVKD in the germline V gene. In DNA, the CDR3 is TGTGCCATCAGTGAGCGCGTACAAGAGACCCAGTACTTC. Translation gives CAISERVQETQYF.

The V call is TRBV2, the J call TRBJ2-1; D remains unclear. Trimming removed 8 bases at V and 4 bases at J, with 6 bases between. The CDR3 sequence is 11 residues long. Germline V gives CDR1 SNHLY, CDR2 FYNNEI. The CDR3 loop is CASSEYNEQFF. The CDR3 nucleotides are TGTGCCAGCTCGGAGTACAATGAGCAGTTCTTC.

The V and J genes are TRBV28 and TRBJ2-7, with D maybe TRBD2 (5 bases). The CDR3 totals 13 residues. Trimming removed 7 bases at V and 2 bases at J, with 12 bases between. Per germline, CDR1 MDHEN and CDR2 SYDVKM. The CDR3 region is CASTPGVTYEQYF. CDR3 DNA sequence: TGTGCCAGCACTCCCGGGGTAACCTACGAGCAGTACTTC. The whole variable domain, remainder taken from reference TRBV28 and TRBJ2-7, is DVKVTQSSRYLVKRTGEKVFLECVQDMDHENMFWYRQDPGLGLRLIYFSYDVKMKEKGDIPEGYSVSREKKERFSLILESASTNQTSMYLCASTPGVTYEQYFGPGTRLTVT.

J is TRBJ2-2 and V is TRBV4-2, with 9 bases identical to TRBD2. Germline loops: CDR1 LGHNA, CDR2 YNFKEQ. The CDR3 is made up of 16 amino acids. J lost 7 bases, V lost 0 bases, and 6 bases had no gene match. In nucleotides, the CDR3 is TGTGCCAGCAGCCAAGATTTAGCGGGGGATGGCGGGGAGCTGTTTTTT. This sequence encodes CASSQDLAGDGGELFF.

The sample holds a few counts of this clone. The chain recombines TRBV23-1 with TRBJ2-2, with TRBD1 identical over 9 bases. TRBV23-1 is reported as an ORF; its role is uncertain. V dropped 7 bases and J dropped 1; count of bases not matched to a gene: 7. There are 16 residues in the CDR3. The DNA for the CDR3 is TGCGCCAGCACACAGGGGGCCAAGGGGAACACCGGGGAGCTGTTTTTT. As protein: CASTQGAKGNTGELFF.

CDR3 DNA: TGCGCCAGCAGCTTTGGTAGCGGGCCGTGGGAGACCCAGTACTTC. Encoded protein: CASSFGSGPWETQYF. J is TRBJ2-5 and V is TRBV5-1; 7 bases match TRBD2. Losses at the gene ends were 2 bases for V and 5 bases for J; bases not matched to a gene: 9. Germline lookup yields CDR1 SGHRS and CDR2 YFSETQ. This CDR3 has 15 residues.

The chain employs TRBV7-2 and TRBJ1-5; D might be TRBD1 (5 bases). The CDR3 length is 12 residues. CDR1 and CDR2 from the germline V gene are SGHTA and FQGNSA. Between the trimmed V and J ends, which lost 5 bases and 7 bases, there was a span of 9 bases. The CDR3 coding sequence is TGTGCCAGCAGCACAAGGGGACAGCCCCAGCATTTT. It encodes CASSTRGQPQHF. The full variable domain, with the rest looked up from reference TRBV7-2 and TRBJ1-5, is GAGVSQSPSNKVTEKGKDVELRCDPISGHTALYWYRQSLGQGLEFLIYFQGNSAPDKSGLPSDRFSAERTGGSVSTLTIQRTQQEDSAVYLCASSTRGQPQHFGDGTRLSIL.

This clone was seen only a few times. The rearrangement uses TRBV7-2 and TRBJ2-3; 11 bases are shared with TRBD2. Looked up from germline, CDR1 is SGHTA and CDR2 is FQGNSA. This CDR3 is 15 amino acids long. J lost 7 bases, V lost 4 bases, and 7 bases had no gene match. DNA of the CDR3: TGTGCCAGCAGCTCGACTAGCGGGGCCGGGAATACGCAGTATTTT. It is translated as CASSSTSGAGNTQYF.

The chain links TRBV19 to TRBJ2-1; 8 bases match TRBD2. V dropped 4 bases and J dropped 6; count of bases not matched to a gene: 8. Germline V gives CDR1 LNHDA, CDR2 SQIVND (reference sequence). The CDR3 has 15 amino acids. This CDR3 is CASSRRLASGNEQFF. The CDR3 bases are TGTGCCAGTAGTAGACGACTAGCGTCGGGCAATGAGCAGTTCTTC.